The 16 T cell receptor beta chains presented below share a single source sample, sequenced in a study of blood T cell repertoires in COVID-19. Sequencing was performed with immunoSEQ multiplex PCR; in TCRdb, only in-frame clones are kept and a portion is missing. The data contain 50,000 to 65,000 clones, 86% of them singletons. Sequencing was performed on peripheral blood. The receptor set was obtained from a human donor in a cohort sampled during active COVID-19.

The chain recombines TRBV4-3 with TRBJ2-7, with D possibly being TRBD1 (5 bases). This CDR3 spans 15 amino acids. Trimming stripped 0 bases from V and 2 bases from J, with 11 bases between. Germline V gene lookup returns CDR1 LGHNA and CDR2 YSLEER. This CDR3 is CASSQEQGRAYEQYF. CDR3 in DNA: TGCGCCAGCAGCCAAGAGCAGGGCAGGGCCTACGAGCAGTACTTC.

The chain joins TRBV7-9 to TRBJ1-1; maybe TRBD1 (5 bases). Trimming took 3 bases from V and 11 from J, leaving 10 bases between them. Per the germline V gene, CDR1 is SEHNR and CDR2 is FQNEAQ (reference sequence). The CDR3 has 11 amino acids. The CDR3 protein is CASSLGREAFF. CDR3 nucleotides: TGTGCCAGCAGCTTGGGGCGCGAGGCTTTCTTT.

This clone was counted only a few times. This chain uses TRBV5-6 with TRBJ1-5; possible D gene TRBD1, 5 bases. Germline CDR1 SGHDT, CDR2 YYEEEE. The CDR3 has 16 residues. Trimming left V 2 bases short and J 3 bases short, with 15 bases between. The CDR3 spells CASSLFSPGVNQPQHF. In DNA, the CDR3 is TGTGCCAGCAGCTTATTTTCACCGGGGGTCAATCAGCCCCAGCATTTT.

The chain links TRBV7-2 to TRBJ1-1; tentatively, D is TRBD1 (5 bases). Germline V gene lookup returns CDR1 SGHTA and CDR2 FQGNSA. This CDR3 has 14 amino acids. The V and J ends lost 2 bases and 1 base respectively, with 8 bases between them. DNA for the CDR3: TGTGCCAGCAGCTTACGACAGAGGAACACTGAAGCTTTCTTT. It yields the protein CASSLRQRNTEAFF.

V is TRBV10-3 and J is TRBJ1-1, with TRBD1 identical over 7 bases. Germline trimming cut 5 bases from V and 2 bases from J; bases unmatched to any gene: 5. The CDR3 loop spans 14 amino acids. CDR1 and CDR2 (germline): ENHRY, SYGVKD. DNA for the CDR3: TGTGCCATCAGTTCCGACAGGGCCAACACTGAAGCTTTCTTT. The encoded protein is CAISSDRANTEAFF.

This rearrangement joins TRBV18 to TRBJ2-2, with 7 bases that match TRBD1. The germline gives CDR1 KGHSH, CDR2 LQKENI. The CDR3 runs to 13 residues. V shed 8 bases, J shed 6 bases, and the junction held 6 bases outside the gene matches. The CDR3 DNA sequence: TGTGCCAGCCACTCCGGACAGGCCGGGGAGCTGTTTTTT. Encoded protein: CASHSGQAGELFF.

V is TRBV28 and J is TRBJ2-3; no clear D. Per the germline V gene, CDR1 is MDHEN and CDR2 is SYDVKM. The CDR3 sequence is 12 residues long. Trimming removed 6 bases at V and 5 bases at J, with 9 bases between. CDR3 nucleotides: TGTGCCAGCAGCTCGGTGGTAGATACGCAGTATTTT. The encoded protein is CASSSVVDTQYF. The full variable domain, in which reference TRBV28 and TRBJ2-3 provide the parts outside the CDR3, is DVKVTQSSRYLVKRTGEKVFLECVQDMDHENMFWYRQDPGLGLRLIYFSYDVKMKEKGDIPEGYSVSREKKERFSLILESASTNQTSMYLCASSSVVDTQYFGPGTRLTVL.

The CDR3 loop is CASMFGRETQYF. The CDR3 region has the DNA TGTGCCAGCATGTTTGGGCGAGAGACCCAGTACTTC. The chain employs TRBV2 and TRBJ2-5, with unresolved D. V shed 7 bases and J shed 4 bases, with 10 bases lying between them. The CDR3 runs 12 residues. Germline V gives CDR1 SNHLY, CDR2 FYNNEI.

V is TRBV2 and J is TRBJ2-7; perhaps TRBD1 as D (6 bases). CDR3 size: 14 residues. Germline-derived CDR1 and CDR2 are SNHLY and FYNNEI. Trimming shortened V by 4 bases and J by 3 bases, and 13 bases separated the two germline ends. CDR3 protein: CASSGTGSGYEQYF. The CDR3 bases are TGTGCCAGCAGTGGAACAGGGTCGGGCTACGAGCAGTACTTC.

This clone was found once. Sequence at one end of the junction differs from germline and may be a read error. The chain uses TRBV18 and TRBJ2-3; TRBD1 might be the D (5 bases). Looked up from germline, CDR1 is KGHSH and CDR2 is LQKENI. CDR3 length: 12 residues. In DNA form, the CDR3 reads TGTGCCAGCTCACCGGACACAGATACGGTTGATTTT. It encodes CASSPDTDTVDF.

CDR3 residues: CASSLVAGGGGANVLTF. CDR3 in DNA: TGTGCCAGCAGCTTAGTAGCGGGAGGAGGTGGGGCCAACGTCCTGACTTTC. The V call is TRBV7-2, the J call TRBJ2-6; TRBD2 agrees at 10 bases. This CDR3 comprises 17 residues. Looked up from germline, CDR1 is SGHTA and CDR2 is FQGNSA. V was clipped by 1 base and J by 3 bases; unmatched bases: 3.

The chain uses TRBV2 and TRBJ2-1, with TRBD2 matching 9 bases. Unmatched junction bases numbered 6, after V lost 8 bases and J lost 4 bases. The CDR3 runs 14 residues. Germline CDR1 SNHLY, CDR2 FYNNEI. CDR3: CASLSGSLYNEQFF. The CDR3 coding sequence is TGTGCCAGCCTTAGCGGGAGTTTATACAATGAGCAGTTCTTC. Looking up the rest from reference TRBV2 and TRBJ2-1 gives the full variable domain: EPEVTQTPSHQVTQMGQEVILRCVPISNHLYFYWYRQILGQKVEFLVSFYNNEISEKSEIFDDQFSVERPDGSNFTLKIRSTKLEDSAMYFCASLSGSLYNEQFFGPGTRLTVL.

Written as DNA, the CDR3 is TGTGCCAGCAGCTTAGATCGCGAGCAGTACTTC. Amino acids: CASSLDREQYF. The chain links TRBV11-3 to TRBJ2-7; D is unresolved. V was trimmed by 0 bases and J by 6 bases, leaving 3 bases between them. The CDR3 sequence is 11 residues long. CDR1 and CDR2 from the germline V gene are SGHNT and YENEEA.

V and J are TRBV29-1 and TRBJ1-1; no firm D call. In germline, CDR1 is SQVTM, CDR2 ANQGSEA. CDR3 size: 13 residues. V was cut by 3 bases and J by 6 bases, with 14 bases left in between. The CDR3 DNA is TGCAGCGTTGAGCCTTTGGGCACAGCTGAAGCTTTCTTT. Translated, it gives CSVEPLGTAEAFF.

The chain employs TRBV29-1 and TRBJ2-5; perhaps TRBD2 as D (5 bases). The CDR3 runs to 12 residues. Trimming removed 4 bases at V and 2 bases at J, with 8 bases between. CDR1 and CDR2 (germline): SQVTM, ANQGSEA. The CDR3 region is CSVVGLQETQYF. The CDR3 bases are TGCAGCGTTGTAGGACTTCAAGAGACCCAGTACTTC.

This clone was picked up a small number of times. This chain connects TRBV3-1 (or the pseudogene TRBV3-2) to TRBJ1-2, with TRBD1 as a possible D gene (6 bases). Trimming took off 11 bases at V and 3 bases at J, with 16 bases between the two ends. The CDR3 is 13 amino acids. Germline CDR1 reads LGHDT; CDR2 reads YNNKEL (reference sequence). The CDR3 nucleotides are TGTGCCTGTGGCGCAGGGGTTCACTATGGCTACACCTTC. Protein product: CACGAGVHYGYTF.